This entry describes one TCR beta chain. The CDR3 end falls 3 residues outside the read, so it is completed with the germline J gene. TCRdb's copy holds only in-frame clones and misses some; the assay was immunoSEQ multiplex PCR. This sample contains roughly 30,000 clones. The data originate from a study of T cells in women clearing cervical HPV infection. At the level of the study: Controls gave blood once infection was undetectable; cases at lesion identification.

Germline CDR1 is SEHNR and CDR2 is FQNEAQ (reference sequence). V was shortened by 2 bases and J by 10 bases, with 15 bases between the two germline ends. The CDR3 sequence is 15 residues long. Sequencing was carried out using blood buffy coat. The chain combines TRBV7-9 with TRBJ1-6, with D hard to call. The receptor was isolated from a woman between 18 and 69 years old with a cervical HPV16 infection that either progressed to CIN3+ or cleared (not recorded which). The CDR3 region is CASSLNTGLESPLHF. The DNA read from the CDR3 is TGTGCCAGCAGCTTAAACACGGGGTTAGAATCACCC.